Each of the 19 T cell receptor beta chains below was sequenced from the same sample in a study of early T cells in non-severe SARS-CoV-2 infection. TCRdb processed the 5' RACE reads anew with MiXCR; each CDR3 protein has one entry. Found here are tens of thousands of distinct CDR3 sequences, 12% of them singletons; the top ten hold about 1%. The sample consisted of whole blood, taken at baseline. All receptors come from an adult who was a healthcare worker with PCR-confirmed SARS-CoV-2 infection or an uninfected control (not recorded which). The donor label of this sample is uncertain.

The J gene is TRBJ2-2, the V gene TRBV5-4; D may be TRBD2 (6 bases). The V end was cut by 0 bases, the J end by 4 bases, with 7 bases between. Per germline, CDR1 SGHNT and CDR2 YYREEE (reference sequence). The CDR3 is made up of 14 amino acids. The chain's CDR3 is CASSLAGGTGELFF. CDR3 nucleotide sequence: TGTGCCAGCAGCTTGGCCGGGGGCACCGGGGAGCTGTTTTTT. Using reference TRBV5-4 and TRBJ2-2 for the parts outside the CDR3, the full variable domain is ETGVTQSPTHLIKTRGQQVTLRCSSQSGHNTVSWYQQALGQGPQFIFQYYREEENGRGNFPPRFSGLQFPNYSSELNVNALELDDSALYLCASSLAGGTGELFFGEGSRLTVL.

DNA of the CDR3: TGTGCCATCAGTGATCGAGCCCGAGAGCAGTACGTC. The encoded protein is CAISDRAREQYV. The rearrangement links TRBV10-3 to TRBJ2-7; D is unresolved. Per the germline V gene, CDR1 is ENHRY and CDR2 is SYGVKD. The CDR3 length is 12 residues. Deletions cut 3 bases from V and 7 bases from J, with 10 bases between.

The chain uses TRBV24-1 and TRBJ2-3; no definite D call. Germline V CDR1 and CDR2: KGHDR, SFDVKD. This CDR3 has 13 residues. The V gene lost 8 bases and the J gene lost 0 bases, with 8 bases spanning the gap. CDR3 loop: CATKRDSTDTQYF. CDR3 nucleotide sequence: TGTGCCACCAAAAGGGATAGCACAGATACGCAGTATTTT.

This clonotype was observed a few times. The chain joins TRBV5-6 to TRBJ1-2; D is unclear. The CDR3 consists of 13 residues. V lost 0 bases to trimming and J lost 7 bases, with 10 bases between them. Germline V gene data show CDR1 as SGHDT and CDR2 as YYEEEE. The CDR3 DNA reads TGTGCCAGCAGCTTGGTAAGGTGGCGTGGCTACACCTTC. It yields the protein CASSLVRWRGYTF.

The genes are TRBV4-1 and TRBJ1-3; tentative D call: TRBD1 (5 bases). Trimming shortened V by 4 bases and J by 6 bases, and 19 bases separated the two germline ends. Germline-derived CDR1 and CDR2 are MGHRA and YSYEKL. This CDR3 is 16 amino acids long. The CDR3, as DNA: TGCGCCAGCAGCCCGTGGCCAGCAGGGAGGGAAAACACCATATATTTT. It encodes CASSPWPAGRENTIYF.

This clonotype was observed many times. V gene TRBV20-1 combines with J gene TRBJ2-7, with TRBD2 as a possible D gene (5 bases). The CDR3 is 13 amino acids. Trimming took 5 bases from V and 0 from J, leaving 11 bases between them. Germline lookup yields CDR1 DFQATT and CDR2 SNEGSKA (reference sequence). As DNA, the CDR3 is TGCAGTGCTGAGGGAAGGAGCTCCTACGAGCAGTACGTC. Its translation is CSAEGRSSYEQYV.

The chain combines TRBV27 with TRBJ2-2; D remains unclear. Trimming took 0 bases from V and 0 from J, leaving 5 bases between them. The germline CDR1 and CDR2 sequences are MNHEY and SMNVEV (reference sequence). The CDR3 is 15 residues long. In nucleotides, the CDR3 is TGTGCCAGCAGTTTATCCCGCGCGAACACCGGGGAGCTGTTTTTT. It yields the protein CASSLSRANTGELFF.

The rearrangement joins TRBV2 to TRBJ2-2, with D possibly matching TRBD1 (6 bases). From germline, CDR1 is SNHLY and CDR2 FYNNEI. V lost 6 bases and J 0 bases, leaving 8 bases between the germline ends. This CDR3 is 14 amino acids long. The DNA of the CDR3 is TGTGCCAGCAGGGCAGGGGCGAACACCGGGGAGCTGTTTTTT. This encodes CASRAGANTGELFF.

This clonotype came up many times. The chain joins TRBV7-8 to TRBJ2-5; no definite D call. V gave up 3 bases and J gave up 1 base, with 12 bases separating them. Germline CDR1 is SGHVS and CDR2 is FQNEAQ. There are 15 residues in the CDR3. CDR3 in DNA: TGTGCCAGCAGCTTGTCTATCCAAGCCCAAGAGACCCAGTACTTC. It yields the protein CASSLSIQAQETQYF.

This chain connects TRBV5-4 to TRBJ1-2, with no clear D. Germline CDR1 reads SGHNT; CDR2 reads YYREEE (reference sequence). The V gene lost 4 bases and the J gene lost 4 bases, with 17 bases spanning the gap. CDR3 size: 15 residues. The chain's CDR3 is CASSLREVAGYGYTF. The CDR3 nucleotides read TGTGCCAGCAGCCTGCGGGAAGTTGCTGGCTATGGCTACACCTTC.

The rearrangement joins TRBV4-1 to TRBJ1-2; D is ambiguous. V lost 1 base to trimming and J lost 7 bases, with 4 bases between them. The CDR3 sequence is 11 residues long. Per germline, CDR1 MGHRA and CDR2 YSYEKL. As DNA, the CDR3 is TGCGCCAGCAGCCAAGGCCTTGGCTACACCTTC. It yields the protein CASSQGLGYTF.

The chain recombines TRBV7-7 with TRBJ2-5; D is perhaps TRBD2 (5 bases). The CDR3 runs to 14 residues. Germline CDR1 SSHAT, CDR2 FNYEAQ (reference sequence). Between the trimmed V and J ends, which lost 2 bases and 5 bases, there was a span of 12 bases. In DNA, the CDR3 is TGTGCCAGCAGCTTATCCCCGGGCGGGGAGACCCAGTACTTC. Amino acid sequence: CASSLSPGGETQYF.

The table lists this clonotype with a few counts. The chain carries TRBV28 and TRBJ1-5; weak D call: TRBD1 (5 bases). The CDR3 runs 14 residues. Between the trimmed V and J ends, which lost 3 bases and 11 bases, there was a span of 17 bases. Germline loops: CDR1 MDHEN, CDR2 SYDVKM. The CDR3 sequence: CASSFTREKGAQHF. The DNA for the CDR3 is TGTGCCAGCAGTTTTACCAGGGAGAAAGGGGCCCAGCATTTT.

V usage is TRBV20-1 and J usage is TRBJ2-7; 8 positions match TRBD1. Trimming at V came to 7 bases and at J to 5 bases, leaving 4 bases not matched to a gene. This CDR3 region has 11 residues. Germline assignment: CDR1 DFQATT and CDR2 SNEGSKA (reference sequence). This CDR3 is CSVGQGNEQYV. CDR3 DNA sequence: TGCAGTGTTGGACAGGGAAACGAGCAGTACGTC.

This clonotype has just a few counts. This chain connects TRBV20-1 to TRBJ1-1; no definite D call. V lost 3 bases and J 1 base, leaving 6 bases between the germline ends. Germline V gene sequence: CDR1 DFQATT, CDR2 SNEGSKA (reference sequence). The CDR3 has 12 amino acids. In nucleotides, the CDR3 is TGCAGTGCTAGGATTGGGAACACTGAAGCTTTCTTT. This codes for CSARIGNTEAFF.

The rearrangement uses TRBV14 and TRBJ2-5; 8 nucleotides match TRBD2. Germline CDR1 and CDR2: SGHDN and FVKESK. The trim removed 5 bases at V and 9 bases at J, leaving 14 bases unmatched. This CDR3 has 15 amino acids. The CDR3 sequence is CASSVTSSGLSAQYF. CDR3 DNA sequence: TGTGCCAGCAGCGTAACTTCTAGCGGGCTGAGCGCCCAGTACTTC.

This clonotype has a count of ten or more. The chain carries TRBV6-5 and TRBJ2-6, with D unresolved. CDR1 and CDR2 (germline): MNHEY, SVGAGI. The germline V and J ends were trimmed by 6 bases and 0 bases, with 9 bases remaining between them. The CDR3 runs 15 residues. The CDR3 DNA sequence: TGTGCCAGCAGACCTCAGAGCTCTGGGGCCAACGTCCTGACTTTC. Its translation: CASRPQSSGANVLTF.

The gene calls are TRBV20-1 and TRBJ1-6; D unclear. V was trimmed by 5 bases and J by 8 bases, leaving 13 bases between them. CDR1 and CDR2 from the germline V gene are DFQATT and SNEGSKA (reference sequence). There are 13 residues in the CDR3. CDR3 coding DNA: TGCAGTGCTGTAGACTCTGCGGATTCACCCCTCCACTTT. This sequence encodes CSAVDSADSPLHF.

This clonotype occurred many times. The gene calls are TRBV7-8 and TRBJ2-3; D not resolved. Trimming left V 1 base short and J 1 base short, with 6 bases between. The V gene's germline CDR1 is SGHVS and CDR2 FQNEAQ. The CDR3 contains 14 residues. In DNA form, the CDR3 reads TGTGCCAGCAGCTTAGTCGCCGGCACAGATACGCAGTATTTT. This gives the protein CASSLVAGTDTQYF.